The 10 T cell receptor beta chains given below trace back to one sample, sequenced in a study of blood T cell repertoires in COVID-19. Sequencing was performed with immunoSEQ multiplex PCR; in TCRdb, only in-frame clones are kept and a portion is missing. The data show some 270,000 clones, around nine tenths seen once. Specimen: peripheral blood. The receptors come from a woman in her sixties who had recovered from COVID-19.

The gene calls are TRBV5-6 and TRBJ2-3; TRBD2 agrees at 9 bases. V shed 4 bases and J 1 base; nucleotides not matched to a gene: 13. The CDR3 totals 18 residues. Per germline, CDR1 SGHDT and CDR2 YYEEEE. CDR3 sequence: CASSPRGGSGGRTDTQYF. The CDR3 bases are TGTGCCAGCAGCCCCCGAGGGGGTAGCGGGGGACGCACAGATACGCAGTATTTT.

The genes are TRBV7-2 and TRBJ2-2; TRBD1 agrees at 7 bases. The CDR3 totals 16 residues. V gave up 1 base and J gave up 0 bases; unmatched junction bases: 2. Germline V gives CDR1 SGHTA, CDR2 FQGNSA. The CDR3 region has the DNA TGTGCCAGCAGCTTAGAGGGGGCGACGAACACCGGGGAGCTGTTTTTT. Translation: CASSLEGATNTGELFF.

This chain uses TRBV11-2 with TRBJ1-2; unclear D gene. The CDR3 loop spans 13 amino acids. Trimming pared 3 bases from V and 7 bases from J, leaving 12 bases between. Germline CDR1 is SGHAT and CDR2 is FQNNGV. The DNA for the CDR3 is TGTGCCAGCAGCTTGGCGTCGGGTATTGGCTACACCTTC. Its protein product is CASSLASGIGYTF.

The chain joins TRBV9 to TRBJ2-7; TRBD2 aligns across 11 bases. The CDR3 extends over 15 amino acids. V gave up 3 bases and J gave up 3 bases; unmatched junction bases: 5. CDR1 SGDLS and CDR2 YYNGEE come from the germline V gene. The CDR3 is CASSAGTSGSYEQYF. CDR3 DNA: TGTGCCAGCAGCGCAGGGACTAGCGGAAGCTACGAGCAGTACTTC.

CDR3 loop: CASSYGGNSNQPQHF. The CDR3 DNA sequence: TGTGCCAGCAGTTACGGAGGGAATAGCAATCAGCCCCAGCATTTT. The J gene is TRBJ1-5, the V gene TRBV6-2 or TRBV6-3; D ambiguous. CDR3 length: 15 amino acids. Germline CDR1 MNHEY, CDR2 SVGEGT. V lost 2 bases and J 0 bases, leaving 8 bases between the germline ends.

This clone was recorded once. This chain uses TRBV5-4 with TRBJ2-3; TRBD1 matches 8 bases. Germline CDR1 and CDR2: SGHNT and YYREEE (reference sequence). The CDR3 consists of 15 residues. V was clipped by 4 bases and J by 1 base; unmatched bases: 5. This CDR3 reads CASSGQGAGTDTQYF. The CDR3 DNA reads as TGTGCCAGCAGCGGGCAGGGGGCGGGCACAGATACGCAGTATTTT.

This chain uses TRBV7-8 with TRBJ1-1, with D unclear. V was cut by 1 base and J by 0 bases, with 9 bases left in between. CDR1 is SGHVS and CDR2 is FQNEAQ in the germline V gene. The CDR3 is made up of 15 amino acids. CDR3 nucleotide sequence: TGTGCCAGCAGCTTAGTGCTCAGGCTGAACACTGAAGCTTTCTTT. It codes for CASSLVLRLNTEAFF.

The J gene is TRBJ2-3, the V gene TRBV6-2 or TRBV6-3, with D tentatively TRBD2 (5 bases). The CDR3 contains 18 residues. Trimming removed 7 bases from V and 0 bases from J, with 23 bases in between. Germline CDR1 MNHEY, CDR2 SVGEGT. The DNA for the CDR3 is TGTGCCAGCACCCCCCTGTGGGGAGCGGCCCCTAGCACAGATACGCAGTATTTT. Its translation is CASTPLWGAAPSTDTQYF.

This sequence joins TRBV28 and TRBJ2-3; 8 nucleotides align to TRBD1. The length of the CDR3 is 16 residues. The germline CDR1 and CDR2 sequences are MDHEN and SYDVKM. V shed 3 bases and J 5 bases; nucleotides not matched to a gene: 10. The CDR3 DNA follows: TGTGCCAGCAGTTTGCCTCAGGGGGCCGGGGTAGATACGCAGTATTTT. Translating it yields CASSLPQGAGVDTQYF. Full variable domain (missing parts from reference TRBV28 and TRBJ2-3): DVKVTQSSRYLVKRTGEKVFLECVQDMDHENMFWYRQDPGLGLRLIYFSYDVKMKEKGDIPEGYSVSREKKERFSLILESASTNQTSMYLCASSLPQGAGVDTQYFGPGTRLTVL.

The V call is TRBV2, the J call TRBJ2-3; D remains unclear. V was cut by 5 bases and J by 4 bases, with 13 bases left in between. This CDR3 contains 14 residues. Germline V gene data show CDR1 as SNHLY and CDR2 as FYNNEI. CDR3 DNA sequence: TGTGCCAGCAGTTCTACCCTGGTCGCAGATACGCAGTATTTT. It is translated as CASSSTLVADTQYF.